This T cell receptor beta chain came from a study of T cell changes during pregnancy in multiple sclerosis. Measured with immunoSEQ multiplex PCR; TCRdb has only the in-frame clones, and not every one. The data show some 64,000 clones, roughly 90% seen once. This sample comprised peripheral blood, obtained in the first trimester of pregnancy. The receptor comes from a female donor in good health, enrolled as a control in a pregnancy study.

CDR3 sequence: CASSWPSTGEQPQHF. The DNA of the CDR3 is TGTGCCAGCAGTTGGCCCTCGACAGGGGAGCAGCCCCAGCATTTT. This chain links TRBV28 with TRBJ1-5; 8 bases match TRBD1. The CDR3 is 15 residues long. V was clipped by 4 bases and J by 7 bases; unmatched bases: 9. CDR1 and CDR2 (germline): MDHEN, SYDVKM.